Only a few counts were recorded for the clone carrying this T cell receptor (beta chain). This record comes from a study of blood T cell repertoires in COVID-19. On the study more broadly: Researchers got acute and convalescent COVID-19 samples from the United States, Italy and Spain.

TCRdb's copy holds only in-frame clones and misses some; the assay was immunoSEQ multiplex PCR. Of fewer than 150,000 clones detected, roughly four fifths appear once; the ten largest clones hold 15% to 20%. After removal of 1 base from V and 2 bases from J, the junction contained 7 bases not matched to a gene. Germline V lookup: CDR1 MNHEY, CDR2 SMNVEV (reference sequence). The CDR3 sequence is 17 residues long. The V gene is TRBV27, the J gene TRBJ2-7, with 11 bases fitting TRBD2. What was sequenced was PBMCs or T cells enriched from blood (not recorded which). This clonotype was obtained from a man aged 25 to 40 who had recovered from COVID-19. The CDR3 here is CASSLFLAGGQTYEQYF. The CDR3 DNA reads as TGTGCCAGCAGTTTATTCCTAGCGGGAGGCCAGACCTACGAGCAGTACTTC.